The clone carrying this T cell receptor beta chain was observed a few times. Its antigen is as yet unknown. Quantitative molecular-barcoded 5'-RACE generated the TCR beta libraries. TCRdb itself ran the 5' RACE reads through MiXCR, one entry per CDR3 protein. The sample records just over 150,000 distinct CDR3 sequences, about a sixth being singletons. The record originates from a study of CD8 T cells in ankylosing spondylitis. Broader study findings: It was reported that disease-linked clones were significantly enriched in matched ankylosing spondylitis synovial fluid.

Germline V gene sequence: CDR1 SGHRS, CDR2 YFSETQ. Losses at the gene ends were 4 bases for V and 2 bases for J; bases not matched to a gene: 3. CDR3 length equals 16 residues. The sample taken for sequencing was blood, either unsorted or a sorted T cell fraction (not recorded which). The genes are TRBV5-1 and TRBJ2-5, with 15 bases that match TRBD2. This TCR was recovered from a male donor with ankylosing spondylitis or in good health (not recorded which). In DNA, the CDR3 is TGCGCCAGCAGCCTGGGACTAGCGGGAGGACAAGAGACCCAGTACTTC. Protein sequence: CASSLGLAGGQETQYF.